This T cell receptor beta chain is from a study of blood T cell repertoires in COVID-19. Study at large: Some COVID-19 samples were acute and others convalescent; all came from the United States, Italy and Spain. The cDNA or gDNA used as material had been derived from T cells, B-cell-depleted T cells, or PBMCs.

Seattle's enrolled individuals joined amid active infection and were then monitored longitudinally. CDR1 and CDR2 from the germline V gene are SGHVS and FQNEAQ. The length of the CDR3 is 16 residues. V was cut by 6 bases and J by 7 bases, with 25 bases left in between. This clone appeared a single time. How the authors handled the data: How many nucleated cells were present was estimated from reference gene primer amplification. Method: immunoSEQ multiplex PCR; TCRdb's copy keeps in-frame clones and lacks some. V and J calls and clone size are as listed in that table; D and trimming were resolved from the DNA. The sample consists of nearly 350,000 clones, 87% of them appearing once.

The chain combines TRBV7-8 with TRBJ2-7, with D perhaps matching TRBD2 (6 bases). The sample was peripheral blood. The TCR comes from a woman in her fifties or sixties with COVID-19, enrolled during active disease. CDR3 in amino acids: CASSTRAGLAAGEQYF. The CDR3 bases are TGTGCCAGCAGTACCCGTGCGGGGCTGGCGGCGGGGGAGCAGTACTTC.